This T cell receptor beta chain was documented in a study of cytomegalovirus exposure and HLA in healthy donors. General study findings and limits: In a later analysis, TCR beta V- and J-gene trimming was associated with a missense DCLRE1C variant. Under in vitro conditions, a few CMV-associated chains were confirmed as specific for CMV antigens. In an earlier analysis, about 87% or about 30%: the productive usage of most TCR beta V segments.

Primers included in the PCR were 60 Vbeta and 13 Jbeta primers. Sequencing was performed with immunoSEQ multiplex PCR; in TCRdb, only in-frame clones are kept and a portion is missing. Across roughly 70,000 clones, the top ten clones capture roughly 2.8% of the sample. On this clone: Its antigen is not known.

The germline V gene encodes CDR1 SGHAT and CDR2 FQNNGV. Losses at the gene ends were 5 bases for V and 0 bases for J; bases not matched to a gene: 7. This CDR3 contains 17 residues. The donors, nominally healthy at sampling, likely had unrecorded immune exposures. This sequence originates from a man in his forties or fifties in good health and CMV-seronegative. J is TRBJ1-6 and V is TRBV11-2; 7 positions agree with TRBD1. What was sequenced was PBMCs. CDR3 in amino acids: CASSRMGDSSYNSPLHF. Here the CDR3 DNA reads TGTGCCAGCAGCCGTATGGGGGACAGCTCCTATAATTCACCCCTCCACTTT.